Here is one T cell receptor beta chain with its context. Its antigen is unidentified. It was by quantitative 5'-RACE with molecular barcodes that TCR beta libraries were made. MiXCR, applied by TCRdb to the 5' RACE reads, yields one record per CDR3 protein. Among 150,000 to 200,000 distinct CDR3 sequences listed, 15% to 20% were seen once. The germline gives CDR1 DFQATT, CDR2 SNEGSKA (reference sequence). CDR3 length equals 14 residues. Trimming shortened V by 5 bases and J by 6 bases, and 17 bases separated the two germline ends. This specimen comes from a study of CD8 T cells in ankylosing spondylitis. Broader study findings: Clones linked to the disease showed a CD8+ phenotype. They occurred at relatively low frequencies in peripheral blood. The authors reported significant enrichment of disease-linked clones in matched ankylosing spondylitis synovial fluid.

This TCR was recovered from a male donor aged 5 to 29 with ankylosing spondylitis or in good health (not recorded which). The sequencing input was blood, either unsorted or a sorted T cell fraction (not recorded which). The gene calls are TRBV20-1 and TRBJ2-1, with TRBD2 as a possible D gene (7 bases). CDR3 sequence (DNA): TGCAGTGCTCCACTAGCGAGGGGGGGCAATGAGCAGTTCTTC. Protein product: CSAPLARGGNEQFF.